The next 5 T cell receptor beta chains were all read from a single sample in a study of shared clonotypes between healthy human individuals. Generated by immunoSEQ multiplex PCR, the TCRdb table keeps only in-frame clones and is missing some. This table has 2,500,000 or so clones, less than 95% appearing once. Material: naive CD4+ T cells from PBMCs. The subset is: CD45RA+ positively selected. Source of these receptors: a man aged 18 to 29 in good health. Some clones in this sample may be carry-over from other donors' samples.

The chain links TRBV7-9 to TRBJ2-4; D is undetermined. V was trimmed by 5 bases and J by 0 bases, leaving 5 bases between them. CDR1 and CDR2 from the germline V gene are SEHNR and FQNEAQ (reference sequence). The CDR3 has 13 residues. CDR3 loop: CASSGIAKNIQYF. DNA of the CDR3: TGTGCCAGCAGCGGTATAGCCAAAAACATTCAGTACTTC.

V gene TRBV30 combines with J gene TRBJ2-7; a possible D gene is TRBD2 (6 bases). Germline CDR1 GTSNPN, CDR2 SVGIG (reference sequence). The CDR3 loop spans 16 amino acids. Trimming shortened V by 4 bases and J by 0 bases, and 19 bases separated the two germline ends. For the CDR3, the DNA is TGTGCCTGGACCTCATTTGGTGGGAGGCCCTCCTACGAGCAGTACTTC. This codes for CAWTSFGGRPSYEQYF.

The V gene is TRBV4-1, the J gene TRBJ2-7, with 15 bases that match TRBD2. This CDR3 comprises 19 residues. The germline V gene encodes CDR1 MGHRA and CDR2 YSYEKL. V was clipped by 4 bases and J by 5 bases; unmatched bases: 15. The CDR3 nucleotides read TGCGCCAGCAGCCTAAATCCCGGGACTAGCGGGAGGATCCTCCACGAGCAGTACTTC. The encoded protein is CASSLNPGTSGRILHEQYF.

This chain joins TRBV9 and TRBJ1-2; 8 bases are shared with TRBD1. Germline V gene sequence: CDR1 SGDLS, CDR2 YYNGEE. V trimming: 2 bases; J trimming: 4 bases; junction bases outside the gene matches: 10. The CDR3 is made up of 16 amino acids. The CDR3 reads CASSVGQVASIYGYTF. CDR3 DNA: TGTGCCAGCAGCGTGGGACAGGTAGCCTCCATCTATGGCTACACCTTC.

The chain employs TRBV28 and TRBJ2-7; 8 bases are a match to TRBD2. Germline CDR1 and CDR2: MDHEN and SYDVKM. The CDR3 totals 13 residues. Trimming removed 5 bases from V and 5 bases from J; junction bases left unmatched: 5. CDR3 protein: CASSTGGDNEQYF. In nucleotides, the CDR3 is TGTGCCAGCAGTACGGGGGGGGACAACGAGCAGTACTTC.